The 6 T cell receptor beta chains below come from one sample, sequenced in a study of T and B cells in COVID-19 patients (dated by TCRdb to the early 2020s). TCRdb shows the sequencer as Illumina MiSeq. TRB rearrangements were amplified by multiplex PCR with BIOMED2 TRB-A/B primer pools. TCRdb took the public reads, trimmed them with fastp at Q25, ran MiXCR for clone calling and kept in-frame beta chains. When rows share a CDR3 protein, they turn into one entry using the most common DNA and genes. The sample table records several thousand distinct CDR3 sequences; approximately 30% of these occur just once. The top ten constitute 15% to 20% of the sample. Genomic DNA extracted from blood was used in amounts of about 250-550 ng for amplification of TRB repertoires. Material: blood. These TCRs come from a human donor with active COVID-19.

The chain uses TRBV19 and TRBJ2-7; TRBD1 matches 7 bases. The CDR3 consists of 13 residues. V shed 8 bases and J 2 bases; nucleotides not matched to a gene: 6. Germline V gives CDR1 LNHDA, CDR2 SQIVND (reference sequence). CDR3 loop: CASRRDSPYEQYF. CDR3 nucleotides: TGTGCCAGTCGCCGGGACAGTCCCTACGAGCAGTACTTC.

This clonotype appeared once. This may be a read error: a much more frequent sequence differs by one nucleotide. This chain joins TRBV19 and TRBJ1-3; D remains ambiguous. The CDR3 is made up of 15 amino acids. Per the germline V gene, CDR1 is LNHDA and CDR2 is SQIVND (reference sequence). The CDR3 is CTSSIAFISGNTIYF. CDR3 DNA: TGTACCAGTAGCATAGCTTTTATCTCTGGAAACACCATATATTTT.

This clonotype was seen more than once but under ten times. The chain recombines TRBV6-2 or TRBV6-3 with TRBJ2-1; 11 bases fit TRBD2. CDR1 and CDR2 from the germline V gene are MNHEY and SVGEGT. The CDR3 spans 19 residues. The trim removed 6 bases at V and 0 bases at J, leaving 13 bases unmatched. The CDR3 loop is CASRDDRTSGLSSYNEQFF. The CDR3 region has the DNA TGTGCCAGCAGGGACGATAGGACTAGCGGGTTGAGCTCCTACAATGAGCAGTTCTTC.

This clonotype was seen a handful of times. V and J are TRBV20-1 and TRBJ2-3, with TRBD2 identical over 11 bases. Germline lookup yields CDR1 DFQATT and CDR2 SNEGSKA (reference sequence). V gave up 3 bases and J gave up 4 bases; unmatched junction bases: 18. The CDR3 is 19 residues long. The CDR3 DNA reads TGCAGTGCTAGCCCGGGTCTCGCGAAAGGACTAGCGGGTCCAGATACGCAGTATTTT. Translation gives CSASPGLAKGLAGPDTQYF.

The chain uses TRBV10-3 and TRBJ1-5; 9 nucleotides align to TRBD1. V was pared by 9 bases and J by 4 bases, with 4 bases of the junction left unmatched. Germline assignment: CDR1 ENHRY and CDR2 SYGVKD. The CDR3 is 13 amino acids. CDR3 sequence (DNA): TGTGCCATTAGGACAGGGGAGAATCAGCCCCAGCATTTT. This encodes CAIRTGENQPQHF.

This sequence joins TRBV10-3 and TRBJ1-5; no reliable D call. Germline V gene sequence: CDR1 ENHRY, CDR2 SYGVKD. V lost 10 bases to trimming and J lost 2 bases, with 18 bases between them. This CDR3 is 15 amino acids long. The CDR3 loop is CATLVGPGGNQPQHF. The CDR3 nucleotides read TGTGCCACCCTAGTGGGTCCCGGGGGCAATCAGCCCCAGCATTTT.